The 25 T cell receptor beta chains in this list originate from one sample, sequenced in a study of blood T cell repertoires in COVID-19. Sequenced by immunoSEQ multiplex PCR; TCRdb stores in-frame clones only, minus some. The sample records 250,000 to 350,000 clones, approximately 90% being singletons. Sequencing used peripheral blood. All receptors come from a woman in her thirties with COVID-19, enrolled during active disease.

The J gene is TRBJ1-3, the V gene TRBV12-5; D may be TRBD1 (6 bases). The CDR3 runs 18 residues. Germline V gene data show CDR1 as LGHNT and CDR2 as FRNRAP. V lost 2 bases and J lost 0, with 17 bases in between. CDR3 DNA: TGTGCTAGTGGTTTGACGGCAGGGGTTTTGGGCTCTGGAAACACCATATATTTT. It is translated as CASGLTAGVLGSGNTIYF.

The chain is built from TRBV9 and TRBJ2-3; 11 nucleotides agree with TRBD2. With V trimmed by 7 bases and J by 5 bases, 9 bases remained unmatched. Germline V gene data show CDR1 as SGDLS and CDR2 as YYNGEE. The CDR3 is 15 residues long. DNA of the CDR3: TGTGCCAGCGGGACTAGCGGTTTTATGGGAGATACGCAGTATTTT. It specifies CASGTSGFMGDTQYF.

The CDR3 DNA reads TGTGCCAGCAGGCAACAGGGGGCAGAGGGCTACACCTTC. Its protein is CASRQQGAEGYTF. V is TRBV6-5 and J is TRBJ1-2; TRBD1 aligns across 9 bases. The length of the CDR3 is 13 residues. Germline V gives CDR1 MNHEY, CDR2 SVGAGI. J gave up 8 bases and V 6 bases, and 7 bases lay outside the gene matches.

The rearrangement joins TRBV6-5 to TRBJ1-1; 7 nucleotides match TRBD1. CDR1 and CDR2 from the germline V gene are MNHEY and SVGAGI. V lost 5 bases to trimming and J lost 6 bases; unmatched junction nucleotides: 9. CDR3 length: 14 amino acids. In DNA, the CDR3 is TGTGCCAGCAGTCTGAGACGACAGGGCGCTGAAGCTTTCTTT. Protein product: CASSLRRQGAEAFF.

The chain's CDR3 is CASSLLDRVDNEQFF. The DNA of the CDR3 is TGTGCCAGCAGCTTACTGGACAGGGTAGACAATGAGCAGTTCTTC. This chain joins TRBV7-2 and TRBJ2-1, with TRBD1 matching 8 bases. CDR1 SGHTA and CDR2 FQGNSA come from the germline V gene. V shed 2 bases and J 5 bases; nucleotides not matched to a gene: 5. The length of the CDR3 is 15 residues.

This chain joins TRBV19 and TRBJ1-5; no reliable D call. The CDR3 runs to 13 residues. Germline CDR1 LNHDA, CDR2 SQIVND (reference sequence). V was trimmed by 5 bases and J by 15 bases, leaving 20 bases between them. CDR3 nucleotides: TGTGCCAGTAGTGTGGCTTTACAGACTATCCGGCATTTT. Translated: CASSVALQTIRHF. The full variable domain, its missing parts supplied by reference TRBV19 and TRBJ1-5, is DGGITQSPKYLFRKEGQNVTLSCEQNLNHDAMYWYRQDPGQGLRLIYYSQIVNDFQKGDIAEGYSVSREKKESFPLTVTSAQKNPTAFYLCASSVALQTIRHFGDGTRLSIL.

The rearrangement joins TRBV2 to TRBJ2-2; 9 nucleotides line up with TRBD1. Germline trimming cut 6 bases from V and 6 bases from J; bases unmatched to any gene: 2. Germline CDR1 and CDR2: SNHLY and FYNNEI. This CDR3 spans 13 amino acids. This chain's CDR3 is CASRRQGAGELFF. In DNA, the CDR3 is TGTGCCAGCAGGCGACAGGGGGCCGGGGAGCTGTTTTTT. The full variable domain, its missing parts supplied by reference TRBV2 and TRBJ2-2, is EPEVTQTPSHQVTQMGQEVILRCVPISNHLYFYWYRQILGQKVEFLVSFYNNEISEKSEIFDDQFSVERPDGSNFTLKIRSTKLEDSAMYFCASRRQGAGELFFGEGSRLTVL.

The genes are TRBV7-2 and TRBJ2-7; possible D gene TRBD1, 8 bases. Germline V gene lookup returns CDR1 SGHTA and CDR2 FQGNSA. V was pared by 5 bases and J by 5 bases, with 16 bases between. The CDR3 sequence is 14 residues long. In DNA form, the CDR3 reads TGTGCCAGCAGCGCGGACAGGGAGGGAAACGAGCAGTACTTC. It codes for CASSADREGNEQYF.

The V and J genes are TRBV10-1 and TRBJ2-7; 9 bases fit TRBD2. The length of the CDR3 is 14 residues. V was clipped by 5 bases and J by 0 bases; unmatched bases: 2. CDR1 and CDR2 (germline): WNHNN, SYGVQD (reference sequence). This chain's CDR3 is CASSSSGDSYEQYF. The CDR3 DNA is TGCGCCAGCAGTTCTAGCGGGGACTCCTACGAGCAGTACTTC.

This chain uses TRBV3-1 (or the pseudogene TRBV3-2) with TRBJ2-5; 7 bases align to TRBD2. The CDR3 has 14 residues. The germline gives CDR1 LGHDT, CDR2 YNNKEL (reference sequence). The trim removed 4 bases at V and 5 bases at J, leaving 7 bases unmatched. CDR3 protein: CASSPMGGAETQYF. The CDR3, as DNA: TGTGCCAGCAGCCCCATGGGAGGGGCCGAGACCCAGTACTTC.

This clone has just one count. The V gene is TRBV2, the J gene TRBJ2-2; TRBD2 might be the D (6 bases). The CDR3 length is 14 residues. Germline CDR1 SNHLY, CDR2 FYNNEI. Trimming left V 7 bases short and J 7 bases short, with 16 bases between. CDR3 sequence reads: CASTAGRGFGELFF. In DNA form, the CDR3 reads TGTGCCAGCACGGCGGGGCGCGGGTTCGGGGAGCTGTTTTTT.

The chain uses TRBV7-6 and TRBJ2-1; 11 bases are shared with TRBD2. The V gene's germline CDR1 is SGHVS and CDR2 FNYEAQ. V dropped 5 bases and J dropped 3; count of bases not matched to a gene: 12. The CDR3 has 18 residues. The CDR3 coding sequence is TGTGCCAGCAGCCTGGTGGAGCTAGCGGGAGGATTCTACAATGAGCAGTTCTTC. Its translation: CASSLVELAGGFYNEQFF.

The chain has TRBV19 and TRBJ1-5; D remains unclear. Germline assignment: CDR1 LNHDA and CDR2 SQIVND (reference sequence). The CDR3 is made up of 14 amino acids. V lost 9 bases and J 0 bases, leaving 12 bases between the germline ends. CDR3 residues: CASRGVLSNQPQHF. The DNA of the CDR3 is TGTGCCAGCCGCGGGGTCCTTAGCAATCAGCCCCAGCATTTT.

J is TRBJ1-3 and V is TRBV11-2; 8 bases are a match to TRBD1. This CDR3 is 16 amino acids long. Germline V gene data show CDR1 as SGHAT and CDR2 as FQNNGV. J gave up 2 bases and V 5 bases, and 8 bases lay outside the gene matches. In DNA, the CDR3 is TGTGCCAGCAGCCAAATACGCAGGGGGCCTGGAAACACCATATATTTT. It translates to CASSQIRRGPGNTIYF.

The chain has TRBV5-1 and TRBJ1-1; TRBD1 might be the D (5 bases). Trimming removed 5 bases from V and 0 bases from J, with 8 bases in between. The CDR3 sequence is 13 residues long. The germline V gene encodes CDR1 SGHRS and CDR2 YFSETQ. CDR3 loop: CASRTAMNTEAFF. CDR3 sequence (DNA): TGCGCCAGCAGGACAGCCATGAACACTGAAGCTTTCTTT.

The J gene is TRBJ2-7, the V gene TRBV5-1, with 9 bases fitting TRBD2. CDR3 length: 14 amino acids. Trimming at V came to 5 bases and at J to 4 bases, leaving 7 bases not matched to a gene. From germline, CDR1 is SGHRS and CDR2 YFSETQ. CDR3 in amino acids: CASSGGSGSYEQYF. For the CDR3, the DNA is TGCGCCAGCAGTGGCGGTAGCGGGAGTTACGAGCAGTACTTC. Complete variable domain (other parts from reference TRBV5-1 and TRBJ2-7): KAGVTQTPRYLIKTRGQQVTLSCSPISGHRSVSWYQQTPGQGLQFLFEYFSETQRNKGNFPGRFSGRQFSNSRSEMNVSTLELGDSALYLCASSGGSGSYEQYFGPGTRLTVT.

The chain carries TRBV30 and TRBJ1-1; 7 bases map to TRBD1. The junction had 3 bases not matched to a gene; V was cut back by 1 base and J by 4 bases. Germline V CDR1 and CDR2: GTSNPN, SVGIG (reference sequence). This CDR3 is 13 amino acids long. The DNA for the CDR3 is TGTGCCTGGAGTGGGGCAGGGGGCACTGAAGCTTTCTTT. Protein: CAWSGAGGTEAFF.

The chain carries TRBV5-4 and TRBJ2-7; tentatively, D is TRBD1 (6 bases). Looked up from germline, CDR1 is SGHNT and CDR2 is YYREEE (reference sequence). There are 15 residues in the CDR3. The ends were cut back, 4 bases at V and 1 base at J, with 15 bases in the middle. The CDR3 sequence: CASSLGTSISYEQYF. CDR3 DNA sequence: TGTGCCAGCAGCCTTGGGACAAGTATTTCCTACGAGCAGTACTTC.

The sample holds one count of this clone. J is TRBJ1-1 and V is TRBV4-1; tentative D call: TRBD1 (6 bases). The ends were cut back, 3 bases at V and 4 bases at J, with 18 bases in the middle. The CDR3 runs to 16 residues. Germline CDR1 is MGHRA and CDR2 is YSYEKL. CDR3 sequence: CASSHTIPRGGTEAFF. CDR3 DNA: TGCGCCAGCAGCCACACAATACCGAGGGGGGGCACTGAAGCTTTCTTT.

V gene TRBV30 combines with J gene TRBJ1-1, with 11 bases identical to TRBD1. The CDR3 consists of 14 residues. Germline trimming cut 2 bases from V and 4 bases from J; bases unmatched to any gene: 3. CDR1 is GTSNPN and CDR2 is SVGIG in the germline V gene (reference sequence). The CDR3 sequence: CAWSFGTGGTEAFF. The CDR3 nucleotides are TGTGCCTGGAGTTTCGGGACAGGGGGCACTGAAGCTTTCTTT.

The chain employs TRBV28 and TRBJ2-7; 8 nucleotides line up with TRBD1. J was trimmed by 2 bases and V by 8 bases; bases with no gene match: 11. This CDR3 is built from 15 residues. Germline values: CDR1 MDHEN, CDR2 SYDVKM. Here the CDR3 reads CASGDPGQAPYEQYF. CDR3 bases: TGTGCCAGCGGGGACCCGGGACAGGCGCCCTACGAGCAGTACTTC.

In this sample, this clone turned up once. This chain uses TRBV2 with TRBJ1-1; no definite D call. V was clipped by 8 bases and J by 0 bases, with 13 bases between them. Per the germline V gene, CDR1 is SNHLY and CDR2 is FYNNEI. The CDR3 has 14 residues. CDR3 sequence reads: CASDSAGMNTEAFF. In nucleotides, the CDR3 is TGTGCCAGCGATTCGGCAGGAATGAACACTGAAGCTTTCTTT.

In nucleotides, the CDR3 is TGTGCCATCAGTGCGGGACAGGACGGGTCACCCCTCCACTTT. Translated: CAISAGQDGSPLHF. V is TRBV10-3 and J is TRBJ1-6; 8 nucleotides line up with TRBD1. The CDR3 contains 14 residues. The germline V gene encodes CDR1 ENHRY and CDR2 SYGVKD. V shed 4 bases and J 10 bases; nucleotides not matched to a gene: 6.

The rearrangement joins TRBV5-1 to TRBJ1-6; D remains unclear. There are 17 residues in the CDR3. The V and J ends lost 4 bases and 0 bases respectively, with 14 bases between them. CDR1 is SGHRS and CDR2 is YFSETQ in the germline V gene. The CDR3 loop reads CASSPPPESSYNSPLHF. CDR3 sequence (DNA): TGCGCCAGCAGCCCGCCGCCGGAGAGCTCCTATAATTCACCCCTCCACTTT. Supplemented by reference TRBV5-1 and TRBJ1-6, the full variable domain reads KAGVTQTPRYLIKTRGQQVTLSCSPISGHRSVSWYQQTPGQGLQFLFEYFSETQRNKGNFPGRFSGRQFSNSRSEMNVSTLELGDSALYLCASSPPPESSYNSPLHFGNGTRLTVT.

The chain carries TRBV28 and TRBJ1-5; 9 bases match TRBD1. This CDR3 spans 14 amino acids. V was clipped by 5 bases and J by 3 bases; unmatched bases: 2. Looked up from germline, CDR1 is MDHEN and CDR2 is SYDVKM. The CDR3 DNA reads TGTGCCAGCAGTGGACAGGGGTCCAATCAGCCCCAGCATTTT. Its protein product is CASSGQGSNQPQHF.